This paragraph covers one T cell receptor beta chain sequence. Antigen specificity is unknown. The data stem from a study of shared clonotypes between healthy human individuals. Study background: Each donor's CD8 memory used one plate, CD8 naive two, each CD4 subset three.

The repertoire was sequenced with immunoSEQ multiplex PCR; TCRdb's copy has only in-frame clones and lacks some. The sample consists of just over 2,000,000 clones, about 95% of them appearing once. Terminally differentiated effector memory CD45RA+ cells were excluded from the naive CD8 cells, which were CD45RO-negative and positively selected for CCR7. Every donor, a Caucasian adult, lived in Nashville, Tennessee. V was pared by 8 bases and J by 0 bases, with 8 bases between. The CDR3 consists of 12 residues. Germline V gene data show CDR1 as WNHNN and CDR2 as SYGVQD (reference sequence). Study conclusions and caveats: The represented genetic and exposure-history diversity was limited by the small number of donors. Naive subsets generally exceeded memory subsets in estimated richness.

The gene calls are TRBV10-1 and TRBJ2-7; D could derive from TRBD1 or TRBD2 (5 bases each). This sequence was found in a young man in good health. Sequenced material: naive CD8+ T cells sorted from blood. In nucleotides, the CDR3 is TGCGCCAGCGGGGGTTCCTCCTACGAGCAGTACTTC. It yields the protein CASGGSSYEQYF.